What follows are 24 T cell receptor beta chains derived from one specimen sequenced in a study of preoperative IRX-2 immunotherapy in early breast cancer. The treatment was: preoperative locoregional IRX-2 cytokine immunotherapy. Clones were sequenced by immunoSEQ multiplex PCR, and TCRdb holds only the in-frame ones, with some missing. The sample lists approximately 38,000 clones; around 82% were seen once. The specimen comprised lymph node tissue, sampled after IRX-2 immunotherapy. The receptors originated from a human donor with breast cancer.

The gene calls are TRBV11-3 and TRBJ2-1; 9 nucleotides agree with TRBD2. There are 16 residues in the CDR3. CDR1 SGHNT and CDR2 YENEEA come from the germline V gene. V shed 5 bases, J shed 2 bases, and the junction held 7 bases outside the gene matches. The CDR3 region is CASSRSAGGTYNEQFF. The CDR3 DNA sequence: TGTGCCAGCAGCCGGTCAGCGGGGGGAACCTACAATGAGCAGTTCTTC.

The chain joins TRBV19 to TRBJ1-2; 7 bases agree with TRBD1. Germline V CDR1 and CDR2: LNHDA, SQIVND (reference sequence). V shed 10 bases and J 3 bases; nucleotides not matched to a gene: 17. This CDR3 comprises 16 residues. The CDR3 loop reads CATSRGGGAGDYGYTF. CDR3 DNA: TGTGCCACCTCAAGGGGAGGGGGCGCAGGGGACTATGGCTACACCTTC.

J is TRBJ2-5 and V is TRBV11-3; 12 nucleotides line up with TRBD1. In germline, CDR1 is SGHNT, CDR2 YENEEA. The CDR3 sequence is 16 residues long. With 5 bases clipped from V and 5 bases from J, the junction kept 9 bases outside the gene matches. Here the CDR3 reads CASSQGDRGRYETQYF. In DNA, the CDR3 is TGTGCCAGCAGCCAAGGGGACAGGGGGCGGTATGAGACCCAGTACTTC.

V and J are TRBV11-3 and TRBJ1-1; the D gene is possibly TRBD1 (5 bases). Per the germline V gene, CDR1 is SGHNT and CDR2 is YENEEA. CDR3 size: 16 residues. The V gene lost 4 bases and the J gene lost 0 bases, with 15 bases spanning the gap. In DNA, the CDR3 is TGTGCCAGCAGCTCCCACAGGCTGAACATGAACACTGAAGCTTTCTTT. This translates into CASSSHRLNMNTEAFF.

This clone was found once. The chain joins TRBV11-3 to TRBJ1-2; 7 nucleotides agree with TRBD1. The CDR3 runs to 16 residues. V gave up 6 bases and J gave up 2 bases; unmatched junction bases: 12. Germline V gene data show CDR1 as SGHNT and CDR2 as YENEEA. The CDR3 coding sequence is TGTGCCAGCAGGCCTGGGCCGACAGGGAGGAACTATGGCTACACCTTC. It codes for CASRPGPTGRNYGYTF. Based on the CDR3 plus reference TRBV11-3 and TRBJ1-2, the full variable domain is EAGVVQSPRYKIIEKKQPVAFWCNPISGHNTLYWYLQNLGQGPELLIRYENEEAVDDSQLPKDRFSAERLKGVDSTLKIQPAELGDSAVYLCASRPGPTGRNYGYTFGSGTRLTVV.

This rearrangement joins TRBV12-5 to TRBJ1-1; 11 nucleotides match TRBD1. Trimming cost V 7 bases and J 1 base; bases outside gene matches: 5. There are 15 residues in the CDR3. Germline CDR1 and CDR2: LGHNT and FRNRAP. CDR3 protein: CASASGQGANTEAFF. The CDR3 DNA reads as TGTGCTAGTGCTTCAGGACAGGGGGCGAACACTGAAGCTTTCTTT.

J is TRBJ2-3 and V is TRBV15, with TRBD2 identical over 8 bases. V shed 1 base and J 7 bases; nucleotides not matched to a gene: 4. This CDR3 is built from 14 residues. The germline V gene encodes CDR1 LNHNV and CDR2 YYDKDF (reference sequence). CDR3 DNA sequence: TGTGCCACCAGCAGAGGGTCTAGCGGGTATACGCAGTATTTT. Its translation: CATSRGSSGYTQYF.

J is TRBJ2-1 and V is TRBV28, with 7 bases lining up with TRBD1. The CDR3 runs 15 residues. Germline CDR1 and CDR2: MDHEN and SYDVKM. V was clipped by 2 bases and J by 10 bases; unmatched bases: 11. The CDR3 DNA reads as TGTGCCAGCAGTTTAAAAGCGACAGGGCAATACGAGCAGTTCTTC. Translation: CASSLKATGQYEQFF.

The chain couples TRBV7-4 to TRBJ1-4; 8 bases line up with TRBD1. CDR1 is SGHVT and CDR2 is SQSDAQ in the germline V gene. With 8 bases clipped from V and 3 bases from J, the junction kept 5 bases outside the gene matches. The CDR3 sequence is 14 residues long. CDR3 amino acids: CASGPTGANEKLFF. In DNA, the CDR3 is TGTGCCAGCGGACCGACAGGGGCTAATGAAAAACTGTTTTTT. Full variable domain (rest looked up from reference TRBV7-4 and TRBJ1-4): GAGVSQSPRYKVAKRGRDVALRCDSISGHVTLYWYRQTLGQGSEVLTYSQSDAQRDKSGRPSGRFSAERPERSVSTLKIQRTEQGDSAVYLCASGPTGANEKLFFGSGTQLSVL.

The rearrangement joins TRBV5-1 to TRBJ1-1; D is undetermined. This CDR3 has 14 residues. Trimming stripped 4 bases from V and 5 bases from J, with 15 bases between. Per the germline V gene, CDR1 is SGHRS and CDR2 is YFSETQ. The CDR3 region is CASSMPGSDTEAFF. The CDR3 bases are TGCGCCAGCAGCATGCCGGGATCGGATACTGAAGCTTTCTTT.

This clone was seen a single time. The J gene is TRBJ2-7, the V gene TRBV29-1, with TRBD2 identical over 12 bases. Per germline, CDR1 SQVTM and CDR2 ANQGSEA. The CDR3 totals 15 residues. The junction had 8 bases not matched to a gene; V was cut back by 6 bases and J by 2 bases. CDR3 sequence reads: CSVLGLAGTTYEQYF. The CDR3 DNA reads as TGCAGCGTCCTCGGACTAGCGGGGACAACCTACGAGCAGTACTTC.

This clone was detected a few times. The chain employs TRBV15 and TRBJ2-4, with TRBD2 as a possible D gene (7 bases). V shed 4 bases and J shed 3 bases, with 19 bases lying between them. The CDR3 loop spans 17 amino acids. Per the germline V gene, CDR1 is LNHNV and CDR2 is YYDKDF (reference sequence). The CDR3 region has the DNA TGTGCCACCAGCACCATTGAACAGGGAGGGGGCAAAAACATTCAGTACTTC. Translated: CATSTIEQGGGKNIQYF. Full variable domain (outside the CDR3, taken from reference TRBV15 and TRBJ2-4): DAMVIQNPRYQVTQFGKPVTLSCSQTLNHNVMYWYQQKSSQAPKLLFHYYDKDFNNEADTPDNFQSRRPNTSFCFLDIRSPGLGDTAMYLCATSTIEQGGGKNIQYFGAGTRLSVL.

This CDR3 is CASSLGNQPQHF. CDR3 DNA: TGTGCCAGCTCGTTAGGCAATCAGCCCCAGCATTTT. The V and J genes are TRBV6-8 and TRBJ1-5, with D unclear. The CDR3 spans 12 residues. Trimming removed 8 bases from V and 2 bases from J, with 7 bases in between. Germline assignment: CDR1 MNHGY and CDR2 SAAAGT.

This chain connects TRBV28 to TRBJ1-1; a weak D match, TRBD1 (6 bases). V dropped 2 bases and J dropped 8 bases, with 15 bases sitting between them. The germline CDR1 and CDR2 sequences are MDHEN and SYDVKM. The CDR3 contains 14 residues. CDR3 DNA: TGTGCCAGCAGTTTAAATTGGGGGCGGAACGAAGCTTTCTTT. As protein: CASSLNWGRNEAFF.

The CDR3 nucleotides are TGCGCCAGCAGCTTGGATAGGCGCCGGGCGTCCTACAATGAGCAGTTCTTC. Translation: CASSLDRRRASYNEQFF. The chain has TRBV5-1 and TRBJ2-1; D uncertain. Trimming stripped 0 bases from V and 1 base from J, with 14 bases between. There are 17 residues in the CDR3. Germline CDR1 SGHRS, CDR2 YFSETQ.

The chain employs TRBV19 and TRBJ2-2, with 9 bases that match TRBD2. There are 15 residues in the CDR3. With V trimmed by 9 bases and J by 6 bases, 11 bases remained unmatched. Germline V gene data show CDR1 as LNHDA and CDR2 as SQIVND (reference sequence). The CDR3 nucleotides are TGTGCCAGCCTCCCTGTGCGGGGGGGGGCCGGGGAGCTGTTTTTT. As protein: CASLPVRGGAGELFF.

This clone has more than one count but fewer than ten. This chain connects TRBV6-8 to TRBJ2-1; possibly TRBD1 for D (6 bases). The CDR3 loop spans 13 amino acids. Looked up from germline, CDR1 is MNHGY and CDR2 is SAAAGT. Trimming shortened V by 6 bases and J by 8 bases, and 14 bases separated the two germline ends. The CDR3 nucleotides are TGTGCCAGCAGCAGACAGGAGTGGTATGAGCAGTTCTTC. Encoded protein: CASSRQEWYEQFF.

The genes are TRBV11-3 and TRBJ2-5; TRBD2 matches 12 bases. Trimming took 5 bases from V and 5 from J; bases not matched to a gene: 9. CDR3 size: 16 residues. Germline V gene data show CDR1 as SGHNT and CDR2 as YENEEA. The CDR3 sequence: CASSAASGGARETQYF. The CDR3, as DNA: TGTGCCAGCAGCGCGGCTAGCGGGGGGGCGAGGGAGACCCAGTACTTC.

This chain uses TRBV6-8 with TRBJ2-7; weak D call: TRBD1 (5 bases). Germline CDR1 MNHGY, CDR2 SAAAGT. Trimming stripped 6 bases from V and 9 bases from J, with 15 bases between. The CDR3 spans 12 residues. The CDR3 DNA sequence: TGTGCCAGCAGGGACACTGTCTCGAGGCAGTACTTC. This encodes CASRDTVSRQYF.

This chain joins TRBV6-8 and TRBJ1-3; the D is unclear. The CDR3 length is 15 residues. V lost 7 bases to trimming and J lost 0 bases, with 13 bases between them. Germline V gene data show CDR1 as MNHGY and CDR2 as SAAAGT. CDR3 sequence: CASTKWRNSGNTIYF. The CDR3 region has the DNA TGTGCCAGCACTAAGTGGCGGAACTCTGGAAACACCATATATTTT.

The CDR3 DNA reads as TGTGCCACCAGCAGAGATGGTAGAGATAATTCACCCCTCCACTTT. Translated: CATSRDGRDNSPLHF. The chain couples TRBV15 to TRBJ1-6; D not resolved. Germline V gives CDR1 LNHNV, CDR2 YYDKDF (reference sequence). This CDR3 contains 15 residues. V was shortened by 0 bases and J by 5 bases, with 8 bases between the two germline ends.

The chain uses TRBV10-2 and TRBJ1-2; D is perhaps TRBD1 (6 bases). CDR1 is WSHSY, CDR2 SAAADI, per germline. CDR3 length equals 13 residues. V lost 8 bases to trimming and J lost 4 bases, with 14 bases between them. The DNA of the CDR3 is TGCGCCAGCGGGGAAACAGGGAGCTATGGCTACACCTTC. Translating gives CASGETGSYGYTF.

This chain links TRBV19 with TRBJ1-1; D not resolved. V shed 2 bases and J shed 7 bases, with 5 bases lying between them. Looked up from germline, CDR1 is LNHDA and CDR2 is SQIVND (reference sequence). The CDR3 has 11 residues. The CDR3 spells CASSIQIEAFF. CDR3 nucleotides: TGTGCCAGTAGTATACAGATTGAAGCTTTCTTT.

The gene calls are TRBV19 and TRBJ2-5; 7 bases align to TRBD1. Germline V lookup: CDR1 LNHDA, CDR2 SQIVND (reference sequence). V trimming: 4 bases; J trimming: 4 bases; junction bases outside the gene matches: 9. The CDR3 has 15 amino acids. For the CDR3, the DNA is TGTGCCAGTAGTAGACAGGGTAACCCGGGAGAGACCCAGTACTTC. This sequence encodes CASSRQGNPGETQYF. Full variable domain (rest looked up from reference TRBV19 and TRBJ2-5): DGGITQSPKYLFRKEGQNVTLSCEQNLNHDAMYWYRQDPGQGLRLIYYSQIVNDFQKGDIAEGYSVSREKKESFPLTVTSAQKNPTAFYLCASSRQGNPGETQYFGPGTRLLVL.